Presented here are 19 T cell receptor beta chains from one specimen sequenced in a study of blood T cells in healthy people across ages. A second PCR of 7 to 11 cycles used a sample-barcoded 5' primer and a J-beta primer mix. TCRdb reanalysed the 5' RACE reads using MiXCR and keeps one entry per CDR3 protein. The table includes hundreds of thousands of distinct CDR3 sequences, about 30% detected once. The material sequenced was blood. These receptors were obtained from a woman older than 75 in good health.

V and J are TRBV11-2 and TRBJ2-7, with a possible D match to TRBD1 (6 bases). Germline V gene sequence: CDR1 SGHAT, CDR2 FQNNGV. Trimming took off 5 bases at V and 2 bases at J, with 16 bases between the two ends. CDR3 length equals 15 residues. For the CDR3, the DNA is TGTGCCAGCAGCCCCTATCTACAGGGTGCCTACGAGCAGTACTTC. Amino acid sequence: CASSPYLQGAYEQYF.

CDR3 protein: CATSVGHSGFLGDTQYF. CDR3 sequence (DNA): TGTGCCACCAGTGTTGGCCACTCCGGGTTTTTGGGAGATACGCAGTATTTT. The chain links TRBV24-1 to TRBJ2-3; D ambiguous. V was shortened by 5 bases and J by 5 bases, with 22 bases between the two germline ends. Germline V gene lookup returns CDR1 KGHDR and CDR2 SFDVKD. The CDR3 length is 17 residues.

This clonotype was seen ten or more times. The chain is built from TRBV6-5 and TRBJ1-1; no clear D. The CDR3 is 13 residues long. Trimming stripped 2 bases from V and 5 bases from J, with 9 bases between. Germline V CDR1 and CDR2: MNHEY, SVGAGI. The CDR3 sequence: CASSYVPGTEAFF. CDR3 DNA sequence: TGTGCCAGCAGTTACGTGCCGGGGACTGAAGCTTTCTTT.

This chain joins TRBV4-2 and TRBJ2-5; TRBD1 or TRBD2 may be the D gene (5 bases each). Germline CDR1 is LGHNA and CDR2 is YNFKEQ. V lost 1 base, J lost 5 bases, and 11 bases lay in between. The CDR3 is made up of 14 amino acids. The CDR3 protein is CASSQVGAGETQYF. The CDR3 nucleotides read TGTGCCAGCAGCCAAGTCGGGGCCGGGGAGACCCAGTACTTC.

In the case of this clonotype: A single base separates this from a much larger clone, so it may be a read error. V is TRBV6-1 and J is TRBJ2-7, with D perhaps TRBD1 (6 bases). The V gene's germline CDR1 is MNHNS and CDR2 SASEGT. The V and J ends lost 6 bases and 7 bases respectively, with 22 bases between them. The CDR3 runs 15 residues. The CDR3, as DNA: TGTGCCAGCAGCGCAGACAGGTTATCCTACAATGAGCAGTACTTC. This gives the protein CASSADRLSYNEQYF.

The chain links TRBV25-1 to TRBJ2-3; 8 bases are shared with TRBD1. Germline values: CDR1 MGHDK, CDR2 SYGVNS. CDR3 size: 12 residues. Trimming took 1 base from V and 13 from J; bases not matched to a gene: 4. The CDR3: CASSEWGTGKYF. The DNA of the CDR3 is TGTGCCAGCAGTGAATGGGGGACAGGAAAGTATTTT.

This clonotype was found many times. The rearrangement uses TRBV12-3 or TRBV12-4 and TRBJ2-6; D ambiguous. The CDR3 covers 15 residues. V lost 4 bases, J lost 0 bases, and 7 bases lay in between. In nucleotides, the CDR3 is TGTGCCAGCAGTTCGACGGTCTCTGGGGCCAACGTCCTGACTTTC. It codes for CASSSTVSGANVLTF.

This clonotype was observed many times. CDR3 residues: CSARDRWSSGQTQYF. In DNA, the CDR3 is TGCAGTGCTAGAGACCGATGGAGTAGCGGGCAGACCCAGTACTTC. The J gene is TRBJ2-5, the V gene TRBV20-1; 7 nucleotides match TRBD2. The CDR3 has 15 amino acids. V lost 0 bases to trimming and J lost 6 bases; unmatched junction nucleotides: 10. Germline V gives CDR1 DFQATT, CDR2 SNEGSKA (reference sequence).

The rearrangement joins TRBV4-3 to TRBJ1-2; the match to TRBD1 covers 10 bases. The germline V gene has CDR1 LGHNA and CDR2 YSLEER. CDR3 length equals 14 residues. With 1 base clipped from V and 5 bases from J, the junction kept 1 base outside the gene matches. The CDR3: CASSQGTGGYGYTF. CDR3 nucleotides: TGCGCCAGCAGCCAAGGGACAGGGGGGTATGGCTACACCTTC.

In regard to this clonotype: One end of the junction does not line up with germline, which may come from a read error. The chain joins TRBV20-1 to TRBJ1-5; perhaps TRBD1 as D (5 bases). The CDR3 totals 15 residues. Germline V gene data show CDR1 as DFQATT and CDR2 as SNEGSKA (reference sequence). CDR3 in amino acids: CSTRVRGAGNQPRHF. The CDR3 region has the DNA TGCAGTACTAGAGTGAGAGGGGCAGGCAATCAGCCCCGGCATTTT.

The V gene is TRBV10-3, the J gene TRBJ2-7; tentative D call: TRBD2 (6 bases). The CDR3 totals 11 residues. V lost 8 bases and J 7 bases, leaving 12 bases between the germline ends. Germline V gives CDR1 ENHRY, CDR2 SYGVKD. The CDR3: CAISNAGEQYF. In DNA, the CDR3 is TGTGCCATCTCAAATGCGGGGGAGCAGTACTTC.

In its sample, this clonotype was seen many times. The chain couples TRBV7-2 to TRBJ1-6; D not certain. Trimming left V 3 bases short and J 6 bases short, with 12 bases between. The CDR3 runs 15 residues. Germline V CDR1 and CDR2: SGHTA, FQGNSA. The CDR3 reads CASSFSRELNSPLHF. In DNA, the CDR3 is TGTGCCAGCAGCTTTTCCCGGGAACTTAATTCACCCCTCCACTTT.

This clonotype was detected many times. This chain connects TRBV19 to TRBJ2-7; 8 bases agree with TRBD2. V dropped 2 bases and J dropped 0; count of bases not matched to a gene: 3. Germline V CDR1 and CDR2: LNHDA, SQIVND (reference sequence). The CDR3 loop spans 15 amino acids. This CDR3 is CASSIRSGASYEQYF. CDR3 DNA sequence: TGTGCCAGTAGTATACGTAGCGGGGCCTCCTACGAGCAGTACTTC.

The chain is built from TRBV7-9 and TRBJ2-1; 7 bases agree with TRBD1. Germline loops: CDR1 SEHNR, CDR2 FQNEAQ (reference sequence). The trim removed 3 bases at V and 9 bases at J, leaving 8 bases unmatched. The CDR3 spans 14 residues. The CDR3 DNA sequence: TGTGCCAGCAGCTTGTACAGGGGCTTCGGTGAGCAGTTCTTC. Amino acid sequence: CASSLYRGFGEQFF.

This clonotype was counted many times. CDR3 region: CASSSRLGENIQYF. Written as DNA, the CDR3 is TGTGCCAGCAGTTCCCGACTAGGAGAAAACATTCAGTACTTC. This chain links TRBV27 with TRBJ2-4, with D perhaps TRBD2 (6 bases). Between the trimmed V and J ends, which lost 4 bases and 5 bases, there was a span of 12 bases. CDR3 length: 14 amino acids. CDR1 is MNHEY and CDR2 is SMNVEV in the germline V gene (reference sequence).

The table lists this clonotype with many counts. This CDR3 reads CSARDGNRVREQYF. CDR3 DNA: TGCAGTGCTAGAGACGGAAACAGGGTTCGCGAGCAGTACTTC. The J gene is TRBJ2-7, the V gene TRBV20-1; weak D call: TRBD1 (6 bases). Germline V gene lookup returns CDR1 DFQATT and CDR2 SNEGSKA (reference sequence). The CDR3 consists of 14 residues. Trimming stripped 0 bases from V and 6 bases from J, with 15 bases between.

This clonotype appeared many times. The V gene is TRBV20-1, the J gene TRBJ2-7; D call uncertain. Trimming cost V 3 bases and J 3 bases, with 12 bases left between them. CDR1 and CDR2 (germline): DFQATT, SNEGSKA (reference sequence). The CDR3 extends over 13 amino acids. The CDR3 loop reads CSARGLLLYEQYF. The CDR3 DNA reads as TGCAGTGCTAGGGGATTGCTCCTCTACGAGCAGTACTTC.

This clonotype was counted at least ten times. The chain has TRBV6-5 and TRBJ1-5, with 9 bases matching TRBD1. CDR3 length equals 15 residues. Germline CDR1 is MNHEY and CDR2 is SVGAGI. This CDR3 reads CASRLGQGINQPQHF. CDR3 bases: TGTGCTTCCCGTTTGGGACAGGGAATCAATCAGCCCCAGCATTTT.

In this sample, this clonotype turned up many times. The J gene is TRBJ2-6, the V gene TRBV7-8, with no clear D. CDR3 length: 17 residues. Germline CDR1 reads SGHVS; CDR2 reads FQNEAQ. V was cut by 5 bases and J by 3 bases, with 17 bases left in between. This chain's CDR3 is CASSRSLNSRGANVLTF. The CDR3 coding sequence is TGTGCCAGCAGCCGTTCCCTCAACAGCCGTGGGGCCAACGTCCTGACTTTC.